The following is a T cell receptor beta chain sequence with its context. Its specificity is not known. The CDR3 length is 13 residues. Trimming pared 6 bases from V and 0 bases from J, leaving 6 bases between. Germline CDR1 reads SEHNR; CDR2 reads FQNEAQ (reference sequence). During surgery, about 0.5-1 mL peripheral blood was drawn from four of eight donors. All available leukocytes, rather than a set cell count, yielded the blood DNA. TCRdb keeps only in-frame clones here, not all; method: immunoSEQ multiplex PCR. The repertoire holds 40,000 to 45,000 clones, with 94% as singletons. These data are taken from a study of human thymus T cells. Points from the study as a whole: Within thymic and blood repertoires, V and J gene usage appeared to be biased.

V and J are TRBV7-9 and TRBJ1-3; D is undetermined. The source of this sequence is a boy in the first two years of life with a congenital heart defect but otherwise immunologically healthy. The sample was blood. The DNA of the CDR3 is TGTGCCAGCAGGGCAAGCTCTGGAAACACCATATATTTT. This codes for CASRASSGNTIYF.